The rows below give T cell receptor beta chains drawn from one sample of a study of blood T cell repertoires in COVID-19. TCRdb's copy holds only in-frame clones and misses some; the assay was immunoSEQ multiplex PCR. The sample lists 75,000 to 95,000 clones, 84% occurring once. Specimen: peripheral blood. The receptors stem from a man in his fifties or sixties with acute or convalescent COVID-19. CDR3s include the opening cysteine and the closing phenylalanine or tryptophan. The order of the fields is CDR3 DNA, CDR3 protein, D gene, J gene, clone size, V gene. The D gene is left open where the match is weak. Size tells how often a clone was seen (once, few, many) or the class of an expanded clone, and some rows leave it out.

DNA: TGTGCCAGTAGTATTGGGGCGGCTGAGCAGTTCTTC
CDR3: CASSIGAAEQFF
D: .
J: TRBJ2-1
size: .
V: TRBV19

DNA: TGTGCCAGCAGCCAACCGGGACAGGAAAACCATGGCTACACCTTC
CDR3: CASSQPGQENHGYTF
D: TRBD1
J: TRBJ1-2
size: .
V: TRBV4-2

DNA: TGCAGTGCTAGTCTCCCCCCTTTTGCTCTAGCGGGGGTATTATCAGATACGCAGTATTTT
CDR3: CSASLPPFALAGVLSDTQYF
D: TRBD2
J: TRBJ2-3
size: .
V: TRBV20-1

DNA: TGTGCCAGCAGCTTACTTGGGACTAGCGGGGGGCCAATCACAGATACGCAGTATTTT
CDR3: CASSLLGTSGGPITDTQYF
D: TRBD2
J: TRBJ2-3
size: .
V: TRBV7-6

DNA: TGTGCCAGCAGCCCCCGCCTCGTTGGGCATAACACCGGGGAGCTGTTTTTT
CDR3: CASSPRLVGHNTGELFF
D: .
J: TRBJ2-2
size: .
V: TRBV7-2

DNA: TGTGCCAGCAGCTCCGGCCGGGGTACCACTGAAGCTTTCTTT
CDR3: CASSSGRGTTEAFF
D: .
J: TRBJ1-1
size: once
V: TRBV5-8

DNA: TGTGCCAGCAGTTTTAGCCCCCGTGTCCAGTACTTC
CDR3: CASSFSPRVQYF
D: .
J: TRBJ2-5
size: .
V: TRBV28

DNA: TGTGCCAGCAGCCAAGTCGAGGGTTGGGGTAAAAACTATGGCTACACCTTC
CDR3: CASSQVEGWGKNYGYTF
D: .
J: TRBJ1-2
size: .
V: TRBV4-2

DNA: TGTGCCAGCAGCGTCCAGACAGGGGGCTCGTGGAACACCATATATTTT
CDR3: CASSVQTGGSWNTIYF
D: TRBD1
J: TRBJ1-3
size: .
V: TRBV9

DNA: TGTGCCAGCAGCTTGGGACAGGGGATTCCTGATGAGCAGTTCTTC
CDR3: CASSLGQGIPDEQFF
D: TRBD1
J: TRBJ2-1
size: .
V: TRBV7-9

DNA: TGTGCCAGCAAAAGGAGGACTTTGCCCCTCCACTTT
CDR3: CASKRRTLPLHF
D: .
J: TRBJ1-6
size: few
V: TRBV2

DNA: TGTGCCAGCAGCTTAGCCAGGGACAGGGGGCGTCAAGGCTACACCTTC
CDR3: CASSLARDRGRQGYTF
D: TRBD1
J: TRBJ1-2
size: .
V: TRBV7-9

DNA: TGTGCCAGCAGCCAAGATTTATTCCCCGGGACAGGTCAAAATGGCTACACCTTC
CDR3: CASSQDLFPGTGQNGYTF
D: TRBD1
J: TRBJ1-2
size: .
V: TRBV4-2

DNA: TGTGCCAGCTCACCGGTGGGCAGCTCCTACGAGCAGTACTTC
CDR3: CASSPVGSSYEQYF
D: .
J: TRBJ2-7
size: once
V: TRBV18

DNA: TGTGCCAGCAGTTTCGACAGTCAAGAGACCCAGTACTTC
CDR3: CASSFDSQETQYF
D: .
J: TRBJ2-5
size: once
V: TRBV6-6

DNA: TGTGCCATCAGTGAGTCGATCCACAGAGGGTCCGGGGAGCTGTTTTTT
CDR3: CAISESIHRGSGELFF
D: .
J: TRBJ2-2
size: .
V: TRBV10-3

DNA: TGCGCCAGCAGCCAAAACCCGACTGAAGTCGGGGGTACCCAGTACTTC
CDR3: CASSQNPTEVGGTQYF
D: .
J: TRBJ2-5
size: once
V: TRBV4-1

DNA: TGTGCCAGCAGCGTAGTTGCGAGGAACACTGAAGCTTTCTTT
CDR3: CASSVVARNTEAFF
D: .
J: TRBJ1-1
size: .
V: TRBV9

DNA: TGTGCCAGCAGTGAAAGGAGGTCCGGGGAGCTGTTTTTT
CDR3: CASSERRSGELFF
D: .
J: TRBJ2-2
size: once
V: TRBV2

DNA: TGTGCCAGCAGCCAAGCGGGAGTTGGGACCCAGTACTTC
CDR3: CASSQAGVGTQYF
D: .
J: TRBJ2-5
size: .
V: TRBV14

DNA: TGTGCCAGCAGCCGAGAGGACAGGGGGAAAACAGATACGCAGTATTTT
CDR3: CASSREDRGKTDTQYF
D: TRBD1
J: TRBJ2-3
size: .
V: TRBV4-2

DNA: TGTGCCAGCAGTTTATGGGGAGTGGGCAAAAACATTCAGTACTTC
CDR3: CASSLWGVGKNIQYF
D: .
J: TRBJ2-4
size: .
V: TRBV28

DNA: TGTGCCAGCAGCAACGACCGCTGGGCGCCTCGGGGGACCTATGGCTACACCTTC
CDR3: CASSNDRWAPRGTYGYTF
D: .
J: TRBJ1-2
size: .
V: TRBV6-2/TRBV6-3

DNA: TGCGCCAGCAGCCAAGTTGATCAAGCGCTCTCTAACTATGGCTACACCTTC
CDR3: CASSQVDQALSNYGYTF
D: .
J: TRBJ1-2
size: .
V: TRBV4-1

DNA: TGCGCCAGCAGCAACTCTGGGACAGCGGGAGATACGCAGTATTTT
CDR3: CASSNSGTAGDTQYF
D: .
J: TRBJ2-3
size: .
V: TRBV5-1

DNA: TGTGCCTTCTCGGGGGGCTCAACTAGCACAGATACGCAGTATTTT
CDR3: CAFSGGSTSTDTQYF
D: .
J: TRBJ2-3
size: .
V: TRBV30

DNA: TGTGCCAGCAGTGAAAATAGTCTGCAAGAGACCCAGTACTTC
CDR3: CASSENSLQETQYF
D: .
J: TRBJ2-5
size: .
V: TRBV2

DNA: TGTGCCAGCAGCCAAGGAACAGGGGGCTATGGCTACACCTTC
CDR3: CASSQGTGGYGYTF
D: TRBD1
J: TRBJ1-2
size: .
V: TRBV4-2

DNA: TGTGCCAGCAGCGTTCCGGGACTAGCGGGGGGCACAGATACGCAGTATTTT
CDR3: CASSVPGLAGGTDTQYF
D: TRBD2
J: TRBJ2-3
size: .
V: TRBV7-9

DNA: TGCGCCAGCAGCGAATCTACTAGCAATCAGCCCCAGCATTTT
CDR3: CASSESTSNQPQHF
D: .
J: TRBJ1-5
size: once
V: TRBV10-2

DNA: TGCGCCAGCAGCTTTGCAGGGGGCGGTCAGCCCCAGCATTTT
CDR3: CASSFAGGGQPQHF
D: TRBD1
J: TRBJ1-5
size: .
V: TRBV5-1

DNA: TGTGCCAGCAGTTACAACCAAGAGACCCAGTACTTC
CDR3: CASSYNQETQYF
D: .
J: TRBJ2-5
size: .
V: TRBV2

DNA: TGTGCCAGCAGTCCCAGATACGAGCAGTACTTC
CDR3: CASSPRYEQYF
D: .
J: TRBJ2-7
size: once
V: TRBV6-6

DNA: TGTGCCAGACCCCTTGGGGGGGGAGAGACTGAAGCTTTCTTT
CDR3: CARPLGGGETEAFF
D: .
J: TRBJ1-1
size: .
V: TRBV5-3

DNA: TGTGCCACCTATGACAGTTCGATGAACACTGAAGCTTTCTTT
CDR3: CATYDSSMNTEAFF
D: .
J: TRBJ1-1
size: .
V: TRBV19

DNA: TGTGCCAGCAGTTACAAACGGGATCTGTGGGAAGCTTTCTTT
CDR3: CASSYKRDLWEAFF
D: .
J: TRBJ1-1
size: .
V: TRBV6-6

DNA: TGCGCCAGCAGCCTAGCGGGGGCCGGGAACACCGGGGAGCTGTTTTTT
CDR3: CASSLAGAGNTGELFF
D: TRBD2
J: TRBJ2-2
size: .
V: TRBV5-1

DNA: TGTGCCAGCAGACCTAGATACACCGGGGAGCTGTTTTTT
CDR3: CASRPRYTGELFF
D: .
J: TRBJ2-2
size: .
V: TRBV6-5

DNA: TGTGCCAGCTCCTCCGCCACAGGGCCAAGGCCCCAGCATTTT
CDR3: CASSSATGPRPQHF
D: .
J: TRBJ1-5
size: .
V: TRBV18

DNA: TGTGCCAGCAGTTTACAGGGGGAATATGGCTACACCTTC
CDR3: CASSLQGEYGYTF
D: TRBD1
J: TRBJ1-2
size: .
V: TRBV6-6

DNA: TGTGCCAGCAGTTACTCTGGACAGAAGTACAATGAGCAGTTCTTC
CDR3: CASSYSGQKYNEQFF
D: .
J: TRBJ2-1
size: .
V: TRBV6-5

DNA: TGCAGCGTTGTGGGGGGACAGGGGAAGGGGTTAGCGTACAATGAGCAGTTCTTC
CDR3: CSVVGGQGKGLAYNEQFF
D: TRBD1
J: TRBJ2-1
size: .
V: TRBV29-1